This is a list of T cell receptor beta chains from one sample in a study of cytomegalovirus exposure and HLA in healthy donors. Sequenced by immunoSEQ multiplex PCR; TCRdb stores in-frame clones only, minus some. The table shows 95,000 to 100,000 clones, with roughly 10% occurring only once. Sequencing was performed on PBMCs. These receptors were taken from a man aged 50 to 59 in good health and CMV-seropositive. The CDR3 runs from the conserved cysteine through the conserved F or W. D genes are given only for firm matches. Not all rows give a size; the values are once, few, many and, for expanded clones, a class.

cdr3_nt: TGTGCCAGCAGCTTGGACACGAACACTGAAGCTTTCTTT
cdr3_aa: CASSLDTNTEAFF
clone_size: few
v_call: TRBV5-4
j_call: TRBJ1-1
d_call: .

cdr3_nt: TGTGCCAGCAGCCGAGTAGCGGGGCTCGAGCAGTACTTC
cdr3_aa: CASSRVAGLEQYF
clone_size: .
v_call: TRBV7-3
j_call: TRBJ2-7
d_call: TRBD2

cdr3_nt: TGTGCCAGCAGCTTAGCGACAGTCCGCTCCTACGAGCAGTACTTC
cdr3_aa: CASSLATVRSYEQYF
clone_size: .
v_call: TRBV7-6
j_call: TRBJ2-7
d_call: .

cdr3_nt: TGTGCCAGCTCACCGACTACAGGGGGTCCGGCCTACGAGCAGTACTTC
cdr3_aa: CASSPTTGGPAYEQYF
clone_size: .
v_call: TRBV18
j_call: TRBJ2-7
d_call: TRBD1

cdr3_nt: TGTGCCAGCAGCGGACAGGGTGCCACTGAAGCTTTCTTT
cdr3_aa: CASSGQGATEAFF
clone_size: .
v_call: TRBV6-5
j_call: TRBJ1-1
d_call: TRBD1

cdr3_nt: TGTGCCTCCCAGCGGGGGGGTCTCACAGATACGCAGTATTTT
cdr3_aa: CASQRGGLTDTQYF
clone_size: few
v_call: TRBV25-1
j_call: TRBJ2-3
d_call: TRBD2

cdr3_nt: TGTGCCAGCAGACGTCGACAGGGATCCTACGAGCAGTACTTC
cdr3_aa: CASRRRQGSYEQYF
clone_size: few
v_call: TRBV6-5
j_call: TRBJ2-7
d_call: TRBD1

cdr3_nt: TGTGCCAGCAGTTCCCCGGACAGGGTCGGCACCATATATTTT
cdr3_aa: CASSSPDRVGTIYF
clone_size: .
v_call: TRBV28
j_call: TRBJ1-3
d_call: TRBD1

cdr3_nt: TGTGCCAGTAGATCCGGGAACTACAATGAGCAGTTCTTC
cdr3_aa: CASRSGNYNEQFF
clone_size: once
v_call: TRBV19
j_call: TRBJ2-1
d_call: .

cdr3_nt: TGTGCCGGTCGGGAGTTCGTTGGTACCGGGGAGCTGTTTTTT
cdr3_aa: CAGREFVGTGELFF
clone_size: few
v_call: TRBV7-9
j_call: TRBJ2-2
d_call: .

cdr3_nt: TGTGCCAGCAGTGAAGGCGGGGCCTCCTACAATGAGCAGTTCTTC
cdr3_aa: CASSEGGASYNEQFF
clone_size: many
v_call: TRBV2
j_call: TRBJ2-1
d_call: .

cdr3_nt: TGTGCCAGCAGCCAAGCAGGAATGGGAGGGAGAGCTGAAGCTTTCTTT
cdr3_aa: CASSQAGMGGRAEAFF
clone_size: few
v_call: TRBV14
j_call: TRBJ1-1
d_call: .

cdr3_nt: TGTGCCAGTAGTAGAGCGGGAGCCCCCTACGAGCAGTACTTC
cdr3_aa: CASSRAGAPYEQYF
clone_size: few
v_call: TRBV19
j_call: TRBJ2-7
d_call: TRBD2

cdr3_nt: TGTGCCAGCAGTCGGACAGGTTACTCTGGAAACACCATATATTTT
cdr3_aa: CASSRTGYSGNTIYF
clone_size: .
v_call: TRBV28
j_call: TRBJ1-3
d_call: TRBD1

cdr3_nt: TGTGCCAGCTCGCAAACTGCGGCTAGCACAGATACGCAGTATTTT
cdr3_aa: CASSQTAASTDTQYF
clone_size: .
v_call: TRBV18
j_call: TRBJ2-3
d_call: .

cdr3_nt: TGTGCCAGCAGCGAGGACTCTAGCTCCTACAATGAGCAGTTCTTC
cdr3_aa: CASSEDSSSYNEQFF
clone_size: .
v_call: TRBV9
j_call: TRBJ2-1
d_call: .

cdr3_nt: TGTGCCAGCAGCTTAAACCGCGGTCCGGGGAACTCTGGAAACACCATATATTTT
cdr3_aa: CASSLNRGPGNSGNTIYF
clone_size: .
v_call: TRBV5-4
j_call: TRBJ1-3
d_call: .

cdr3_nt: TGTGCCAGCAGTGAACCCGCGCAGGGGGCTGAAAAACTGTTTTTT
cdr3_aa: CASSEPAQGAEKLFF
clone_size: .
v_call: TRBV2
j_call: TRBJ1-4
d_call: TRBD1

cdr3_nt: TGCAGCGTTGGGAAGGGACAGGGCTACGAGCAGTACTTC
cdr3_aa: CSVGKGQGYEQYF
clone_size: .
v_call: TRBV29-1
j_call: TRBJ2-7
d_call: TRBD1

cdr3_nt: TGTGCCAGCAGCACCCTGGGGGGGACGGGAGGCTACACCTTC
cdr3_aa: CASSTLGGTGGYTF
clone_size: few
v_call: TRBV9
j_call: TRBJ1-2
d_call: .

cdr3_nt: TGTGCCAGTACTGCGACAGGGGGCTCTGGGGCCAACGTCCTGACTTTC
cdr3_aa: CASTATGGSGANVLTF
clone_size: .
v_call: TRBV19
j_call: TRBJ2-6
d_call: TRBD1

cdr3_nt: TGTGCCAGCAGCGTAGTTGTAGCGGGAGGGTCTGAGACGCAGTATTTT
cdr3_aa: CASSVVVAGGSETQYF
clone_size: .
v_call: TRBV9
j_call: TRBJ2-3
d_call: TRBD2

cdr3_nt: TGTGCCAGCAGCCGGGGACAGAACTATGGCTACACCTTC
cdr3_aa: CASSRGQNYGYTF
clone_size: few
v_call: TRBV7-2
j_call: TRBJ1-2
d_call: TRBD1

cdr3_nt: TGTGCCAGCAGTTTCAGGGCCCCAAGTTCCTACGAGCAGTACTTC
cdr3_aa: CASSFRAPSSYEQYF
clone_size: few
v_call: TRBV5-6
j_call: TRBJ2-7
d_call: .

cdr3_nt: TGTGCCAGCAGCGTAAGGGCACTAGCGTTGGATGAGCAGTTCTTC
cdr3_aa: CASSVRALALDEQFF
clone_size: few
v_call: TRBV9
j_call: TRBJ2-1
d_call: TRBD2

cdr3_nt: TGTGCCAGCAGCCAAGGGGCTCCACTAGCGGGATACAACCATGAGCAGTTCTTC
cdr3_aa: CASSQGAPLAGYNHEQFF
clone_size: few
v_call: TRBV14
j_call: TRBJ2-1
d_call: TRBD2

cdr3_nt: TGTGCCAGCAGCTTAGAAGTTAACCGGGAGCGTCTCTATGGCTACACCTTC
cdr3_aa: CASSLEVNRERLYGYTF
clone_size: .
v_call: TRBV7-3
j_call: TRBJ1-2
d_call: .

cdr3_nt: TGTGCCACCAGCAGAGTTTACGGGAAAGAAGCGAACACTGAAGCTTTCTTT
cdr3_aa: CATSRVYGKEANTEAFF
clone_size: .
v_call: TRBV15
j_call: TRBJ1-1
d_call: .

cdr3_nt: TGTGCCAGCAGGGCCCCCTATGGCTACACCTTC
cdr3_aa: CASRAPYGYTF
clone_size: .
v_call: TRBV28
j_call: TRBJ1-2
d_call: .